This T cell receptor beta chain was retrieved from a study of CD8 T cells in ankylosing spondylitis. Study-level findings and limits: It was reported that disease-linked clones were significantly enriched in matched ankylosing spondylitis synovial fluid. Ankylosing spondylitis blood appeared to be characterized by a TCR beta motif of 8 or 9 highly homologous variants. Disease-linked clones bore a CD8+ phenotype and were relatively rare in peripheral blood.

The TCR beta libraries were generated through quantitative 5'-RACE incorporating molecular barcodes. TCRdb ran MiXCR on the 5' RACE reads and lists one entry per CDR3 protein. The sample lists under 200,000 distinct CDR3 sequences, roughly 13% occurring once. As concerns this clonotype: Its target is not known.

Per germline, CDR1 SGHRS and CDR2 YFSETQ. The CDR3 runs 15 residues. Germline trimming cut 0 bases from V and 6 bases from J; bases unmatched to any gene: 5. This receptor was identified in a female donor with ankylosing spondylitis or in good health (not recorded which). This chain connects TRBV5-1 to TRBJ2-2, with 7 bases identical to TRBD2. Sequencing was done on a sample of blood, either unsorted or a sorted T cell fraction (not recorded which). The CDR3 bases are TGCGCCAGCAGCTTGGGCGGGAGCGTCCCCGGGGAGCTGTTTTTT. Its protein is CASSLGGSVPGELFF.